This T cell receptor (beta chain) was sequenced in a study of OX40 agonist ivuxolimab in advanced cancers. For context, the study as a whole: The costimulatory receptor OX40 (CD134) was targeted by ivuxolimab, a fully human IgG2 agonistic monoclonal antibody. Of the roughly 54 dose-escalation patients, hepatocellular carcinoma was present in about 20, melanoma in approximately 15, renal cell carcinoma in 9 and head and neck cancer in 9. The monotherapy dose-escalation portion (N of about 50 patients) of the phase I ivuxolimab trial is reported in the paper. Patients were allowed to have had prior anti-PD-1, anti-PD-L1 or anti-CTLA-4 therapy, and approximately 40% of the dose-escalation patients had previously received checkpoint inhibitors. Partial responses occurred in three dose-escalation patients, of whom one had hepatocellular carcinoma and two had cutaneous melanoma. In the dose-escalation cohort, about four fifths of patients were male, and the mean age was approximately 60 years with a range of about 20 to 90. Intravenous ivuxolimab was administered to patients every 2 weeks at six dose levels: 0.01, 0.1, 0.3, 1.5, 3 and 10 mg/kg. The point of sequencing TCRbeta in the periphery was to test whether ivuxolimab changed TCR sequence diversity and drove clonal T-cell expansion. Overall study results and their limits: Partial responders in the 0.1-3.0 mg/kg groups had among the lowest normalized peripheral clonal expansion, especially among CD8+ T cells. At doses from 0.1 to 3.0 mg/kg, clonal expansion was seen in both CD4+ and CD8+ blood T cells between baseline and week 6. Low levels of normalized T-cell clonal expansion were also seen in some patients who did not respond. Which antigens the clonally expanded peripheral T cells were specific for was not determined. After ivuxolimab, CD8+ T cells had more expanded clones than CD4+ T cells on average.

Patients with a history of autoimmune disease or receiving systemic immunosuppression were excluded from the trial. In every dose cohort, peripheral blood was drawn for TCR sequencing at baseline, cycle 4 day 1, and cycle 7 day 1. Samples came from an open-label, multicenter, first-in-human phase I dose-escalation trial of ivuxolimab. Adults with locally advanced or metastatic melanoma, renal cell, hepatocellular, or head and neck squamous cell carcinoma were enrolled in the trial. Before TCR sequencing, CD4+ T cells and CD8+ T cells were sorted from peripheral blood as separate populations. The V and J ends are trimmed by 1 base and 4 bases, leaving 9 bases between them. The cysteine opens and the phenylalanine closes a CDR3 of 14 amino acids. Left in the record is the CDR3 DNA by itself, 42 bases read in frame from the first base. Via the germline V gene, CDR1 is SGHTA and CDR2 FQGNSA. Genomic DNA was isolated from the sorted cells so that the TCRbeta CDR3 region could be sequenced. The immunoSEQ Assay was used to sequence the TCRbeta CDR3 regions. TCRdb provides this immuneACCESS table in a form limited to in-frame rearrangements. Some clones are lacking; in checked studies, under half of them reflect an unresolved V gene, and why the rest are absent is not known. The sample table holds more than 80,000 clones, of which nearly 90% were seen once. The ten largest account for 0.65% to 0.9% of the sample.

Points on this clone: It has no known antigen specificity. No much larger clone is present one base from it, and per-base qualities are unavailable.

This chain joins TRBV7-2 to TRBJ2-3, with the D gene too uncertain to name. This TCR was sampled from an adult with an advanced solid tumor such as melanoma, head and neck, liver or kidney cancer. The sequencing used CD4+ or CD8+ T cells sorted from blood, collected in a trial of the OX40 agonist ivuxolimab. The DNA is TGTGCCAGCAGCTTAGATAAGGGTGCAGATACGCAGTATTTT. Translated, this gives CASSLDKGADTQYF.